The T cell receptor beta chain described here comes from a study of blood T cell repertoires in COVID-19. Study-level information: PBMCs, B-cell-depleted T cells, or T cells were the source of the cDNA or gDNA that made up the material.

Authors' processing steps: Amplifying reference gene primers gave estimates of nucleated cell counts. Assay: immunoSEQ multiplex PCR; the TCRdb copy retains only in-frame clones and omits some. The D gene and trimming were derived from the DNA, and the V and J assignments and clone size from that table. The table records about 170,000 clones, 85% of them present only once. Germline V gene data show CDR1 as SNHLY and CDR2 as FYNNEI. V gave up 1 base and J gave up 6 bases, with 10 bases separating them. The CDR3 is 14 residues long. This rearrangement joins TRBV2 to TRBJ2-1; the D gene is possibly TRBD2 (6 bases). What was sequenced was peripheral blood. This sequence was found in a human donor with acute or convalescent COVID-19. The donor label of this sample is uncertain. CDR3 loop: CASSEERASNEQFF. Written as DNA, the CDR3 is TGTGCCAGCAGTGAAGAGCGGGCATCCAATGAGCAGTTCTTC.